This T cell receptor beta chain was recorded in a study of response to subunit inactivated influenza vaccine. Overall study results and limits: Few additional T cells are recruited per seasonal influenza vaccination, authors suggested.

TCRdb itself ran the RT-PCR reads through MiXCR, one entry per CDR3 protein. Of fewer than 750,000 distinct CDR3 sequences in the sample, roughly 15% were seen once. The germline V gene has CDR1 MDHEN and CDR2 SYDVKM. The CDR3 is made up of 15 amino acids. V shed 2 bases, J shed 3 bases, and the junction held 5 bases outside the gene matches. This clonotype has only a few counts. Its specificity is unknown. The TCR comes from a man aged 45-60 years who received an inactivated influenza vaccine. The chain combines TRBV28 with TRBJ2-5; TRBD1 aligns across 8 bases. Source: PBMCs from blood, taken about 12 days after vaccination. The CDR3 DNA sequence: TGTGCCAGCAGTTTAATGGAGACAGGGGAAGAGACCCAGTACTTC. Translating gives CASSLMETGEETQYF.